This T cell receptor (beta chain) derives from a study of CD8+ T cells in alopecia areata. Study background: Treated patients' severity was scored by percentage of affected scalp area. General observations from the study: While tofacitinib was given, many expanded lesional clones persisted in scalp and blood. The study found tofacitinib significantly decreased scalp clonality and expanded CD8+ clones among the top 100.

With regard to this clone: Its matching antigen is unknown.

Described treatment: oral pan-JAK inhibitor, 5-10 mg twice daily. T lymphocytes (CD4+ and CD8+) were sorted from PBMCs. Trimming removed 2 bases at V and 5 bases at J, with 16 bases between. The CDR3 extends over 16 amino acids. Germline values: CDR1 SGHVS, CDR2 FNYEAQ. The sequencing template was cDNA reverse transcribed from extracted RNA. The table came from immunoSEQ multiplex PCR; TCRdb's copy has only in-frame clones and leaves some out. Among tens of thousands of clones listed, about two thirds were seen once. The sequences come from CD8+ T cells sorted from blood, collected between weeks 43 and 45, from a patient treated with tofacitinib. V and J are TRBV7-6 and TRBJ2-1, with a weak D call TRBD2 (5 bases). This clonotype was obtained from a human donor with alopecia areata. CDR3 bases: TGTGCCAGCAGCTTATCTTCCCCACCGGGGAACAATGAGCAGTTCTTC. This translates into CASSLSSPPGNNEQFF.